The 12 T cell receptor beta chains reported below all come from one sample, sequenced in a study of blood T cells in healthy people across ages. Sample-barcoded 5' priming and a J-beta primer mix drove a second PCR of about 6 to 12 cycles. TCRdb recomputed calls from the 5' RACE reads with MiXCR, one row per CDR3 protein. The table lists about 1,800,000 distinct CDR3 sequences, about 28% of them singletons. The sequencing input was blood. These receptors came from a woman aged 25 to 39 in good health.

There are many counts of this clonotype. J is TRBJ2-6 and V is TRBV12-3 or TRBV12-4; D may correspond to TRBD1 or TRBD2 (5 bases each). Trimming removed 5 bases at V and 2 bases at J, with 7 bases between. This CDR3 is built from 14 residues. The CDR3 region has the DNA TGTGCCAGCAGTGGGGGAACTGGGGCCAACGTCCTGACTTTC. Translating it yields CASSGGTGANVLTF.

The sample holds many counts of this clonotype. V is TRBV12-3 or TRBV12-4 and J is TRBJ2-7, with 12 bases that match TRBD2. The trim removed 11 bases at V and 6 bases at J, leaving 8 bases unmatched. The length of the CDR3 is 13 residues. CDR3 sequence (DNA): TGTGCCTCGCGGTCTAGCGGGAGGGTCGAGCAGTACTTC. Protein sequence: CASRSSGRVEQYF.

This clonotype was counted only a few times. The V and J genes are TRBV7-6 and TRBJ2-1; D gene ambiguous. The CDR3 contains 13 residues. Trimming removed 2 bases at V and 6 bases at J, with 8 bases between. Germline lookup yields CDR1 SGHVS and CDR2 FNYEAQ. The CDR3 nucleotides are TGTGCCAGCAGCTTATCGCGGCCCAATGAGCAGTTCTTC. Translating it yields CASSLSRPNEQFF.

This chain links TRBV9 with TRBJ2-7; 10 bases are a match to TRBD1. The CDR3 contains 15 residues. Unmatched junction bases numbered 7, after V lost 2 bases and J lost 5 bases. Per germline, CDR1 SGDLS and CDR2 YYNGEE. The CDR3 DNA sequence: TGTGCCAGCAGCGTCACCGGGACAGGGGTTGACGAGCAGTACTTC. This sequence encodes CASSVTGTGVDEQYF.

This chain joins TRBV20-1 and TRBJ1-1; TRBD1 matches at 11 bases. V shed 5 bases and J 7 bases; nucleotides not matched to a gene: 3. CDR3 length: 12 residues. Germline values: CDR1 DFQATT, CDR2 SNEGSKA (reference sequence). CDR3 sequence reads: CSAWGQGGEAFF. CDR3 in DNA: TGCAGTGCTTGGGGACAGGGGGGTGAAGCTTTCTTT.

The V and J genes are TRBV30 and TRBJ1-1; D is unresolved. The CDR3 is 13 amino acids. Trimming took 4 bases from V and 0 from J, leaving 9 bases between them. In germline, CDR1 is GTSNPN, CDR2 SVGIG (reference sequence). This chain's CDR3 is CAWTHLMNTEAFF. DNA for the CDR3: TGTGCCTGGACCCATCTAATGAACACTGAAGCTTTCTTT. Variable domain in full (rest from reference TRBV30 and TRBJ1-1): SQTIHQWPATLVQPVGSPLSLECTVEGTSNPNLYWYRQAAGRGLQLLFYSVGIGQISSEVPQNLSASRPQDRQFILSSKKLLLSDSGFYLCAWTHLMNTEAFFGQGTRLTVV.

The chain uses TRBV7-8 and TRBJ2-6; D may match TRBD1 or TRBD2 (6 bases each). CDR1 and CDR2 from the germline V gene are SGHVS and FQNEAQ. The CDR3 runs 17 residues. V was cut by 5 bases and J by 0 bases, with 14 bases left in between. The CDR3 region has the DNA TGTGCCAGCAGCGTAGGGGGGCGCCTCTCTGGGGCCAACGTCCTGACTTTC. This gives the protein CASSVGGRLSGANVLTF.

Points on this clonotype: Germline and junction disagree at one end, which may indicate a read error. V is TRBV7-9 and J is TRBJ2-4; 9 bases map to TRBD2. The CDR3 has 14 amino acids. Germline V gives CDR1 SEHNR, CDR2 FQNEAQ (reference sequence). CDR3 bases: TGTGCCTGCAGCACTAGCGGGGCCAAAAACATTCAGTACTTC. Translating gives CACSTSGAKNIQYF.

This sequence joins TRBV7-9 and TRBJ2-4; 8 nucleotides line up with TRBD2. Germline CDR1 and CDR2: SEHNR and FQNEAQ (reference sequence). Trimming took 8 bases from V and 7 from J; bases not matched to a gene: 7. This CDR3 has 13 amino acids. Here the CDR3 DNA reads TGTGCCAGCGCGTCGGGGGGGCGGAACATTCAGTACTTC. Its protein is CASASGGRNIQYF.

V and J are TRBV2 and TRBJ1-1; possible D gene TRBD1, 6 bases. Germline V gene data show CDR1 as SNHLY and CDR2 as FYNNEI. There are 13 residues in the CDR3. The V and J ends lost 8 bases and 5 bases respectively, with 15 bases between them. CDR3 nucleotide sequence: TGTGCCAGCGATTTTTCAGGGGTTACTGAAGCTTTCTTT. Translation: CASDFSGVTEAFF.

Comments on this clonotype: A read error may be the cause here, since a much bigger clone is one base away. The V call is TRBV28, the J call TRBJ2-1, with 7 nucleotides matching TRBD2. Trimming cost V 3 bases and J 9 bases; bases outside gene matches: 8. The CDR3 totals 14 residues. Per the germline V gene, CDR1 is MDHEN and CDR2 is SYDVKM. The CDR3 region has the DNA TGTGCCAGCAGTTTGAGACTAGCTGGCAGTGAGCAGTTCTTC. Its protein is CASSLRLAGSEQFF.

This clonotype was seen only once. Written as DNA, the CDR3 is TGTGCTAGTGGGAGAAAATGGACTAGCGGGGAAACAGATACGCAGCATTTT. This codes for CASGRKWTSGETDTQHF. V and J are TRBV12-5 and TRBJ2-3; no firm D call. The J call is doubtful: the DNA matches TRBJ1-5 better. The germline CDR1 and CDR2 sequences are LGHNT and FRNRAP. The CDR3 has 17 amino acids.